A selection of T cell receptor beta chains follows, all from one sample in a study of CD8 T cells in Susac syndrome. TCRdb called the immunoSEQ multiplex PCR reads again in MiXCR, with one record for every CDR3 protein. The table includes 150,000 to 200,000 distinct CDR3 sequences, over 85% detected once. Source material: CD4+ T cells from PBMCs. These receptors originate from a human donor in good health. Both conserved end residues are part of each CDR3. Each record gives: V gene, D gene, clone size, J gene, CDR3 protein, CDR3 DNA. D genes are given only for firm matches. Size values are once, few and many counts, or a class for expanded clones, and some rows have none.

v_gene: TRBV10-3
d_gene: NA
abundance: NA
j_gene: TRBJ1-1
CDR3aa: CAISELGMNTEAFF
CDR3nt: TGTGCCATCAGTGAATTGGGTATGAACACTGAAGCTTTCTTT

v_gene: TRBV4-1
d_gene: TRBD2
abundance: NA
j_gene: TRBJ2-7
CDR3aa: CASSLSGGEYEQYF
CDR3nt: TGCGCCAGCAGCCTTAGCGGGGGGGAGTACGAGCAGTACTTC

v_gene: TRBV7-6
d_gene: NA
abundance: NA
j_gene: TRBJ1-1
CDR3aa: CASSPIKGGNTEAFF
CDR3nt: TGTGCCAGCAGCCCCATCAAGGGGGGCAACACTGAAGCTTTCTTT

v_gene: TRBV5-1
d_gene: TRBD1
abundance: NA
j_gene: TRBJ1-5
CDR3aa: CASSQTGAPNQPQHF
CDR3nt: TGCGCCAGCAGCCAGACAGGGGCGCCTAACCAGCCCCAGCATTTT

v_gene: TRBV18
d_gene: NA
abundance: NA
j_gene: TRBJ1-1
CDR3aa: CASTTVGTEAFF
CDR3nt: TGTGCCAGCACTACAGTCGGCACTGAAGCTTTCTTT

v_gene: TRBV20-1
d_gene: NA
abundance: NA
j_gene: TRBJ1-2
CDR3aa: CSGDNYGYTF
CDR3nt: TGCAGTGGGGATAACTATGGCTACACCTTC

v_gene: TRBV7-2
d_gene: NA
abundance: once
j_gene: TRBJ1-6
CDR3aa: CASSFFPSDVSYSPLHF
CDR3nt: TGTGCCAGCAGCTTCTTCCCCTCGGACGTCTCATATTCACCCCTCCACTTT

v_gene: TRBV5-1
d_gene: TRBD1
abundance: NA
j_gene: TRBJ2-2
CDR3aa: CASSLRTGGDTGELFF
CDR3nt: TGCGCCAGCAGCTTGAGGACAGGGGGAGACACCGGGGAGCTGTTTTTT

v_gene: TRBV15
d_gene: TRBD2
abundance: NA
j_gene: TRBJ2-3
CDR3aa: CATSSGGGAPDTQYF
CDR3nt: TGTGCCACCAGCAGCGGCGGGGGGGCCCCAGATACGCAGTATTTT

v_gene: TRBV3-1
d_gene: NA
abundance: NA
j_gene: TRBJ2-1
CDR3aa: CASSQGRGYEQFF
CDR3nt: TGTGCCAGCAGCCAGGGGCGAGGGTATGAGCAGTTCTTC

v_gene: TRBV7-2
d_gene: NA
abundance: NA
j_gene: TRBJ1-6
CDR3aa: CASSPGIHNSPLHF
CDR3nt: TGTGCCAGCAGCCCAGGGATCCATAATTCACCCCTCCACTTT

v_gene: TRBV19
d_gene: NA
abundance: NA
j_gene: TRBJ2-2
CDR3aa: CASSGQGGYTGELFF
CDR3nt: TGTGCCAGTAGCGGGCAGGGGGGGTACACCGGGGAGCTGTTTTTT

v_gene: TRBV4-2
d_gene: NA
abundance: NA
j_gene: TRBJ1-2
CDR3aa: CASSQDVSGDYGYTF
CDR3nt: TGTGCCAGCAGCCAAGATGTCAGTGGGGACTATGGCTACACCTTC

v_gene: TRBV20-1
d_gene: TRBD1
abundance: NA
j_gene: TRBJ1-6
CDR3aa: CSARGTGDSPLHF
CDR3nt: TGCAGTGCTAGGGGGACAGGGGATTCACCCCTCCACTTT

v_gene: TRBV29-1
d_gene: TRBD2
abundance: NA
j_gene: TRBJ2-1
CDR3aa: CSVERLAGVNEQFF
CDR3nt: TGCAGCGTCGAACGACTAGCGGGGGTCAATGAGCAGTTCTTC

v_gene: TRBV24-1
d_gene: NA
abundance: NA
j_gene: TRBJ2-7
CDR3aa: CATSDFRPGENEQYF
CDR3nt: TGTGCCACCAGTGATTTTCGGCCTGGAGAGAACGAGCAGTACTTC

v_gene: TRBV28
d_gene: NA
abundance: NA
j_gene: TRBJ1-2
CDR3aa: CASSPSGYGYTF
CDR3nt: TGTGCCAGCAGTCCGTCGGGGTATGGCTACACCTTC

v_gene: TRBV20-1
d_gene: NA
abundance: NA
j_gene: TRBJ1-4
CDR3aa: CSAGTVNWNEKLFF
CDR3nt: TGCAGTGCTGGAACCGTTAACTGGAATGAAAAACTGTTTTTT

v_gene: TRBV18
d_gene: NA
abundance: NA
j_gene: TRBJ2-3
CDR3aa: CASSPSRTDTQYF
CDR3nt: TGTGCCAGCTCACCTTCTAGGACAGATACGCAGTATTTT

v_gene: TRBV6-1
d_gene: NA
abundance: once
j_gene: TRBJ1-1
CDR3aa: CASSEDRGDTEAFF
CDR3nt: TGTGCCAGCAGTGAAGACAGAGGGGACACTGAAGCTTTCTTT

v_gene: TRBV20-1
d_gene: NA
abundance: NA
j_gene: TRBJ1-3
CDR3aa: CSARSWGAGNTIYF
CDR3nt: TGCAGTGCTAGATCCTGGGGGGCGGGAAACACCATATATTTT

v_gene: TRBV19
d_gene: TRBD1
abundance: once
j_gene: TRBJ1-5
CDR3aa: CASSVTGVSNQPQHF
CDR3nt: TGTGCCAGTAGTGTCACAGGGGTTAGCAATCAGCCCCAGCATTTT

v_gene: TRBV5-1
d_gene: NA
abundance: NA
j_gene: TRBJ1-3
CDR3aa: CASSLGSSQNTIYF
CDR3nt: TGCGCCAGCAGCTTGGGAAGCAGCCAAAACACCATATATTTT

v_gene: TRBV6-5
d_gene: NA
abundance: NA
j_gene: TRBJ1-3
CDR3aa: CASSYSTDSMGNTIYF
CDR3nt: TGTGCCAGCAGTTACTCGACAGATTCTATGGGAAACACCATATATTTT

v_gene: TRBV15
d_gene: NA
abundance: NA
j_gene: TRBJ2-5
CDR3aa: CATSRSRTEETQYF
CDR3nt: TGTGCCACCAGCAGAAGCCGGACAGAAGAGACCCAGTACTTC

v_gene: TRBV9
d_gene: TRBD1
abundance: NA
j_gene: TRBJ1-2
CDR3aa: CASSATGGAYYGYTF
CDR3nt: TGTGCCAGCAGCGCCACAGGGGGCGCGTACTATGGCTACACCTTC

v_gene: TRBV20-1
d_gene: NA
abundance: NA
j_gene: TRBJ2-7
CDR3aa: CSARGREPPYEQYF
CDR3nt: TGCAGTGCTAGAGGAAGAGAACCACCCTACGAGCAGTACTTC

v_gene: TRBV10-2
d_gene: TRBD1
abundance: NA
j_gene: TRBJ1-6
CDR3aa: CASKISPTGTGGSPLHF
CDR3nt: TGCGCCAGCAAAATTTCTCCGACCGGGACAGGGGGCTCACCCCTCCACTTT

v_gene: TRBV12-3/TRBV12-4
d_gene: NA
abundance: NA
j_gene: TRBJ2-1
CDR3aa: CASNLPGPDNEQFF
CDR3nt: TGTGCCAGCAATCTCCCGGGACCAGACAATGAGCAGTTCTTC

v_gene: TRBV10-3
d_gene: TRBD2
abundance: NA
j_gene: TRBJ2-2
CDR3aa: CAIRPSLAGGTGELFF
CDR3nt: TGTGCCATCAGACCCTCTCTAGCGGGGGGCACCGGGGAGCTGTTTTTT

v_gene: TRBV5-6
d_gene: TRBD2
abundance: NA
j_gene: TRBJ2-1
CDR3aa: CASSSGLAGGHQQFF
CDR3nt: TGTGCCAGCAGCTCAGGACTAGCGGGGGGGCACCAGCAGTTCTTC

v_gene: TRBV29-1
d_gene: NA
abundance: NA
j_gene: TRBJ1-1
CDR3aa: CSVEGTAMNTEAFF
CDR3nt: TGCAGCGTTGAAGGGACAGCAATGAACACTGAAGCTTTCTTT

v_gene: TRBV27
d_gene: NA
abundance: NA
j_gene: TRBJ2-4
CDR3aa: CASSLVQVGAIQYF
CDR3nt: TGTGCCAGCAGTTTGGTCCAGGTCGGGGCCATTCAGTACTTC

v_gene: TRBV5-1
d_gene: TRBD1
abundance: NA
j_gene: TRBJ2-7
CDR3aa: CASSSRDRGYEQYF
CDR3nt: TGTGCCAGCAGTTCCCGGGACAGGGGCTACGAGCAGTACTTC

v_gene: TRBV10-1
d_gene: TRBD1
abundance: NA
j_gene: TRBJ1-1
CDR3aa: CASGRTGEGEAFF
CDR3nt: TGCGCCAGCGGAAGGACAGGGGAAGGTGAAGCTTTCTTT

v_gene: TRBV7-2
d_gene: NA
abundance: NA
j_gene: TRBJ2-3
CDR3aa: CASSLASSTDTQYF
CDR3nt: TGTGCCAGCAGCTTAGCCTCTAGCACAGATACGCAGTATTTT

v_gene: TRBV15
d_gene: TRBD1
abundance: once
j_gene: TRBJ2-3
CDR3aa: CATSRGGQITDTQYF
CDR3nt: TGTGCCACCAGCAGAGGGGGACAGATTACAGATACGCAGTATTTT

v_gene: TRBV12-3/TRBV12-4
d_gene: NA
abundance: NA
j_gene: TRBJ1-1
CDR3aa: CASSLQRSATEAFF
CDR3nt: TGTGCCAGCAGCCTACAGAGATCGGCCACTGAAGCTTTCTTT

v_gene: TRBV4-1
d_gene: TRBD1
abundance: once
j_gene: TRBJ2-1
CDR3aa: CASSRYDATGTSDEQFF
CDR3nt: TGCGCCAGCAGCCGGTATGACGCGACAGGGACCAGCGATGAGCAGTTCTTC

v_gene: TRBV6-5
d_gene: NA
abundance: NA
j_gene: TRBJ2-5
CDR3aa: CASSYSNTRPQETQYF
CDR3nt: TGTGCCAGCAGTTACTCGAACACTCGTCCACAAGAGACCCAGTACTTC

v_gene: TRBV6-6
d_gene: TRBD1
abundance: NA
j_gene: TRBJ1-2
CDR3aa: CASRGTGEGYTF
CDR3nt: TGTGCCAGCAGAGGGACAGGGGAGGGCTACACCTTC

v_gene: TRBV3-1
d_gene: NA
abundance: NA
j_gene: TRBJ2-3
CDR3aa: CASNLRGGDTQYF
CDR3nt: TGTGCCAGCAACCTACGTGGGGGCGATACGCAGTATTTT